This paragraph reports one TCR beta chain. What it binds is not known. The PCR used 60 Vbeta and 13 Jbeta primers. The repertoire was sequenced with immunoSEQ multiplex PCR; TCRdb's copy has only in-frame clones and lacks some. The profile shows 97,000 or so clones, roughly 81% of them singletons. Germline CDR1 SNHLY, CDR2 FYNNEI. The CDR3 covers 17 residues. The junction had 11 bases not matched to a gene; V was cut back by 2 bases and J by 6 bases. These data are taken from a study of cytomegalovirus exposure and HLA in healthy donors. Study overall: Ancestry clustering placed around four fifths of more than 350 genotyped donors in the Caucasian-associated cluster.

Study-level findings and limits: Sequences of the TCR beta chain were said to predict the HLA-A and HLA-B alleles of most subjects accurately. CMV serostatus stood as the only immune exposure information on hand.

Sequencing was done on a sample of PBMCs. The chain combines TRBV2 with TRBJ1-5, with 9 positions matching TRBD1. The TCR sequence derives from a man aged 40-49 years in good health and CMV-seronegative. In nucleotides, the CDR3 is TGTGCCAGCAGTGAAATCGGGGGACAGGGTGGATTTCAGCCCCAGCATTTT. Translation gives CASSEIGGQGGFQPQHF.